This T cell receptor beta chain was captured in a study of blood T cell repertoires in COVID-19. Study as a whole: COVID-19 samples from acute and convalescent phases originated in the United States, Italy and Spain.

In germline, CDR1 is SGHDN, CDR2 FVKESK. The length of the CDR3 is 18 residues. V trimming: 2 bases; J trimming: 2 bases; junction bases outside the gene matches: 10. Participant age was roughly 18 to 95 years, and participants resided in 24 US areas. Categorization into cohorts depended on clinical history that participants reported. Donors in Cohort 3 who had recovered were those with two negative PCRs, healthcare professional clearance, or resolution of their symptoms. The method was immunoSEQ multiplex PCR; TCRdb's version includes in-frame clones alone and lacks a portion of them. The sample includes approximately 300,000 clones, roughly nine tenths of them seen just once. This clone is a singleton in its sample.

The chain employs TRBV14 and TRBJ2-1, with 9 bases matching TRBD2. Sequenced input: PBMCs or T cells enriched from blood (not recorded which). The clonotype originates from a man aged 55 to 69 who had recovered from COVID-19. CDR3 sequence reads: CASSQWTRGRAAYNEQFF. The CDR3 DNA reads TGTGCCAGCAGCCAATGGACGCGCGGGAGGGCCGCCTACAATGAGCAGTTCTTC. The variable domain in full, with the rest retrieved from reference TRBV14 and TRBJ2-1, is EAGVTQFPSHSVIEKGQTVTLRCDPISGHDNLYWYRRVMGKEIKFLLHFVKESKQDESGMPNNRFLAERTGGTYSTLKVQPAELEDSGVYFCASSQWTRGRAAYNEQFFGPGTRLTVL.